These T cell receptor beta chains were read from a single sample in a study of cytomegalovirus exposure and HLA in healthy donors. Assay: immunoSEQ multiplex PCR; the TCRdb copy retains only in-frame clones and omits some. Of 150,000 or so clones in the sample, approximately 94% were seen once. Sequenced: PBMCs. The receptors come from a man younger than 30 in good health and CMV-seropositive. Both conserved end residues are part of each CDR3. Each record gives: V gene, D gene, J gene, clone size, CDR3 DNA, CDR3 protein. D genes are given only for firm matches. Clone size appears in some rows only: once, few, many, or a class for an expanded clone.

v_gene: TRBV7-2
d_gene: TRBD2
j_gene: TRBJ2-5
abundance: -
CDR3nt: TGTGCCAGCAGCCCAAACCTACTAGCGGGAGTAGGGGAGACCCAGTACTTC
CDR3aa: CASSPNLLAGVGETQYF

v_gene: TRBV5-1
d_gene: TRBD1
j_gene: TRBJ2-3
abundance: -
CDR3nt: TGCGCCAGCAGTGGCAGGGGGAACACAGATACGCAGTATTTT
CDR3aa: CASSGRGNTDTQYF

v_gene: TRBV5-1
d_gene: TRBD1
j_gene: TRBJ1-6
abundance: -
CDR3nt: TGCGCCAGCAGCTTGGGGGACAGGGGAAATTCACCCCTCCACTTT
CDR3aa: CASSLGDRGNSPLHF

v_gene: TRBV28
d_gene: TRBD2
j_gene: TRBJ2-2
abundance: once
CDR3nt: TGTGCCAGCCGACTTCCAAGACTAGCGGGCAAGCCGGTCCCTCACACCGGGGAGCTGTTTTTT
CDR3aa: CASRLPRLAGKPVPHTGELFF

v_gene: TRBV5-1
d_gene: TRBD2
j_gene: TRBJ2-7
abundance: -
CDR3nt: TGCGCCAGCCGGACCTTAGCGGGAGGTTTCCACGAGCAGTACTTC
CDR3aa: CASRTLAGGFHEQYF

v_gene: TRBV5-1
d_gene: TRBD1
j_gene: TRBJ2-5
abundance: -
CDR3nt: TGCGCCAGCAGCGGGCAGGGACAGCAAGAGACCCAGTACTTC
CDR3aa: CASSGQGQQETQYF

v_gene: TRBV7-6
d_gene: -
j_gene: TRBJ2-3
abundance: -
CDR3nt: TGTGCCAGCAGCTTAGAAGTCGAGGGTTTCCCCACAGATACGCAGTATTTT
CDR3aa: CASSLEVEGFPTDTQYF

v_gene: TRBV7-9
d_gene: -
j_gene: TRBJ1-5
abundance: -
CDR3nt: TGTGCCAGCAGTATCAGCAATCAGCCCCAGCATTTT
CDR3aa: CASSISNQPQHF

v_gene: TRBV5-1
d_gene: TRBD2
j_gene: TRBJ2-2
abundance: once
CDR3nt: TGCGCCAGCAGCTTGAGCGGGAGCGACACCGGGGAGCTGTTTTTT
CDR3aa: CASSLSGSDTGELFF

v_gene: TRBV2
d_gene: -
j_gene: TRBJ2-5
abundance: -
CDR3nt: TGTGCCAGCAGTGGCCCAGGGCGAGAGACCCAGTACTTC
CDR3aa: CASSGPGRETQYF

v_gene: TRBV7-2
d_gene: TRBD2
j_gene: TRBJ2-1
abundance: -
CDR3nt: TGTGCCAGCAGCTTAATGCTAGCGGGAGACAATGAGCAGTTCTTC
CDR3aa: CASSLMLAGDNEQFF

v_gene: TRBV28
d_gene: TRBD1
j_gene: TRBJ2-7
abundance: -
CDR3nt: TGTGCCAGCAGCGCAGAGACAGGGTACGAGCAGTACTTC
CDR3aa: CASSAETGYEQYF

v_gene: TRBV27
d_gene: -
j_gene: TRBJ1-1
abundance: -
CDR3nt: TGTGCCACCAAGACAGGAGTCGATGAAGCTTTCTTT
CDR3aa: CATKTGVDEAFF

v_gene: TRBV19
d_gene: TRBD2
j_gene: TRBJ2-5
abundance: -
CDR3nt: TGTGCCAGTAGTCCCAGACTAGCGCAACAAGAGACCCAGTACTTC
CDR3aa: CASSPRLAQQETQYF

v_gene: TRBV11-3
d_gene: -
j_gene: TRBJ2-1
abundance: -
CDR3nt: TGTGCCAGCAGCAAACGACTGGGTCTTTACAATGAGCAGTTCTTC
CDR3aa: CASSKRLGLYNEQFF

v_gene: TRBV5-6
d_gene: TRBD2
j_gene: TRBJ2-7
abundance: -
CDR3nt: TGTGCCAGCAGTCGCCCGACTAGCGGGATACCTACCTACGAGCAGTACTTC
CDR3aa: CASSRPTSGIPTYEQYF

v_gene: TRBV28
d_gene: -
j_gene: TRBJ2-7
abundance: -
CDR3nt: TGTGCCAGCAGTTTAGGGGGGTACGAGCAGTACTTC
CDR3aa: CASSLGGYEQYF

v_gene: TRBV28
d_gene: -
j_gene: TRBJ1-1
abundance: -
CDR3nt: TGTGCCAGCAGTTTTTACAGGGCGGGCACTGAAGCTTTCTTT
CDR3aa: CASSFYRAGTEAFF

v_gene: TRBV25-1
d_gene: TRBD1
j_gene: TRBJ1-5
abundance: -
CDR3nt: TGTGCCAGCAGTACAGGGGCAGATCAGCCCCAGCATTTT
CDR3aa: CASSTGADQPQHF

v_gene: TRBV28
d_gene: TRBD1
j_gene: TRBJ1-2
abundance: -
CDR3nt: TGTGCCAGCAGCCTCCCCGGGACAGGGCAAGCTAACTATGGCTACACCTTC
CDR3aa: CASSLPGTGQANYGYTF

v_gene: TRBV19
d_gene: -
j_gene: TRBJ2-2
abundance: -
CDR3nt: TGTGCCAGTAGTACGACGGGGAACACCGGGGAGCTGTTTTTT
CDR3aa: CASSTTGNTGELFF

v_gene: TRBV9
d_gene: TRBD2
j_gene: TRBJ2-1
abundance: -
CDR3nt: TGTGCCAGCAGCTTCCAAAGCGGGAGCTCCTACAATGAGCAGTTCTTC
CDR3aa: CASSFQSGSSYNEQFF

v_gene: TRBV5-1
d_gene: TRBD1
j_gene: TRBJ2-2
abundance: -
CDR3nt: TGCGCCAGCAGCTTGGCCGGTCAGGGGGCCGTAACCGGGGAGCTGTTTTTT
CDR3aa: CASSLAGQGAVTGELFF

v_gene: TRBV4-1
d_gene: TRBD1
j_gene: TRBJ2-7
abundance: -
CDR3nt: TGCGCCAGCAGCCAAGGGACAGGGCGAACGTACGAGCAGTACTTC
CDR3aa: CASSQGTGRTYEQYF

v_gene: TRBV27
d_gene: TRBD1
j_gene: TRBJ1-5
abundance: few
CDR3nt: TGTGCCAGCAGTTCGACGGGACAGGGGAATCAGCCCCAGCATTTT
CDR3aa: CASSSTGQGNQPQHF

v_gene: TRBV7-9
d_gene: -
j_gene: TRBJ1-4
abundance: -
CDR3nt: TGTGCCAGCAGCTTAGCGTCCTACCATGGGGGAGGTGGCGAAAAACTGTTTTTT
CDR3aa: CASSLASYHGGGGEKLFF

v_gene: TRBV18
d_gene: -
j_gene: TRBJ2-7
abundance: -
CDR3nt: TGTGCCAGCTCACCTGATGGACTATTCTACGAGCAGTACTTC
CDR3aa: CASSPDGLFYEQYF

v_gene: TRBV9
d_gene: -
j_gene: TRBJ2-5
abundance: once
CDR3nt: TGTGCCAGCAGCACCAGAGAGGATCAAGAGACCCAGTACTTC
CDR3aa: CASSTREDQETQYF

v_gene: TRBV6-1
d_gene: -
j_gene: TRBJ1-3
abundance: -
CDR3nt: TGTGCCAGCAGTGAATTCCGGTCTAGCTCTGGAAACACCATATATTTT
CDR3aa: CASSEFRSSSGNTIYF

v_gene: TRBV5-8
d_gene: TRBD1
j_gene: TRBJ2-7
abundance: -
CDR3nt: TGTGCCAGTCATGACAGGGGGGTTTCCTACGAGCAGTACTTC
CDR3aa: CASHDRGVSYEQYF

v_gene: TRBV7-9
d_gene: -
j_gene: TRBJ1-2
abundance: few
CDR3nt: TGTGCCAGCACCATCCTCCAGGCCACTAACTATGGCTACACCTTC
CDR3aa: CASTILQATNYGYTF

v_gene: TRBV7-9
d_gene: -
j_gene: TRBJ1-6
abundance: once
CDR3nt: TGTGCCAGCAGCTTAGATCTTAATTCACCCCTCCACTTT
CDR3aa: CASSLDLNSPLHF

v_gene: TRBV2
d_gene: TRBD1
j_gene: TRBJ1-2
abundance: -
CDR3nt: TGTGCCAGCAGCTCTTCGGGACAGGGTATCGGCTACACCTTC
CDR3aa: CASSSSGQGIGYTF

v_gene: TRBV6-1
d_gene: TRBD1
j_gene: TRBJ2-1
abundance: once
CDR3nt: TGTGCCAGCAGAGGGACAGGGGTACGGAATGAGCAGTTCTTC
CDR3aa: CASRGTGVRNEQFF

v_gene: TRBV18
d_gene: TRBD1
j_gene: TRBJ2-7
abundance: -
CDR3nt: TGTGCCAGCTCAGTACAGGGGCGAAGGCCGGCCTACGAGCAGTACTTC
CDR3aa: CASSVQGRRPAYEQYF

v_gene: TRBV5-1
d_gene: -
j_gene: TRBJ1-1
abundance: -
CDR3nt: TGCGCCAGCAGCTTAGCCTTAGCGGACACTGAAGCTTTCTTT
CDR3aa: CASSLALADTEAFF

v_gene: TRBV5-4
d_gene: TRBD1
j_gene: TRBJ1-2
abundance: -
CDR3nt: TGTGCCAGCAGCTCACCGTTCCGGGACAGGGGTGACTATGGCTACACCTTC
CDR3aa: CASSSPFRDRGDYGYTF

v_gene: TRBV6-5
d_gene: -
j_gene: TRBJ2-3
abundance: -
CDR3nt: TGTGCCAGCAGCTCCCGACCGAGGGATACGCAGTATTTT
CDR3aa: CASSSRPRDTQYF

v_gene: TRBV5-1
d_gene: TRBD1
j_gene: TRBJ1-1
abundance: -
CDR3nt: TGCGCCAGCAGCTTTTTACCGGGACAGGGGGCGTACACTGAAGCTTTCTTT
CDR3aa: CASSFLPGQGAYTEAFF

v_gene: TRBV6-9
d_gene: -
j_gene: TRBJ1-5
abundance: -
CDR3nt: TGTGCCAGCTGTAACCAATCTGGCATTCAGCATTTT
CDR3aa: CASCNQSGIQHF

v_gene: TRBV10-3
d_gene: TRBD2
j_gene: TRBJ2-7
abundance: -
CDR3nt: TGTGCCATCAGTGAGCCGTCGGGACTAGGCGCGGATAAGGCGCACTTC
CDR3aa: CAISEPSGLGADKAHF

v_gene: TRBV29-1
d_gene: -
j_gene: TRBJ2-1
abundance: -
CDR3nt: TGCAGCGGGATACAGGGTGCTGGGGGTGAGCAGTTCTTC
CDR3aa: CSGIQGAGGEQFF

v_gene: TRBV25-1
d_gene: -
j_gene: TRBJ1-2
abundance: -
CDR3nt: TGTGCCAGCTTTTCTCGGACAGACTATGGCTACACCTTC
CDR3aa: CASFSRTDYGYTF

v_gene: TRBV25-1
d_gene: TRBD2
j_gene: TRBJ2-7
abundance: -
CDR3nt: TGTGCCAGCACTCCTAGCGGGAGGGCCTCTTACGAGCAGTACTTC
CDR3aa: CASTPSGRASYEQYF

v_gene: TRBV28
d_gene: -
j_gene: TRBJ2-7
abundance: -
CDR3nt: TGTGCCAGCAGCGTTCCCTTGGGACACCTCGAGCAGTACTTC
CDR3aa: CASSVPLGHLEQYF

v_gene: TRBV28
d_gene: TRBD1
j_gene: TRBJ1-5
abundance: -
CDR3nt: TGTGCCAGCAGTATCCCCCCAGGGGGCGGTCAGCCCCAGCATTTT
CDR3aa: CASSIPPGGGQPQHF

v_gene: TRBV19
d_gene: TRBD2
j_gene: TRBJ2-1
abundance: -
CDR3nt: TGTGCCAGTAGTATAAGCCTAGCGGGAGTCTATGAGCAGTTCTTC
CDR3aa: CASSISLAGVYEQFF

v_gene: TRBV7-9
d_gene: TRBD1
j_gene: TRBJ1-2
abundance: -
CDR3nt: TGTGCCAGCAGCCCGTACCGGGACAGGGGGCCCTATCGGGGTTATGGCTACACCTTC
CDR3aa: CASSPYRDRGPYRGYGYTF